The present T cell receptor beta chain was sequenced within a study of response to subunit inactivated influenza vaccine. Study-wide results and limits: After each seasonal influenza vaccination, few new T cells are recruited, the authors suggested.

TCRdb reprocessed the RT-PCR reads via MiXCR and lists one record per CDR3 protein. The table includes about 240,000 distinct CDR3 sequences, 12% detected once. Germline-derived CDR1 and CDR2 are SGHRS and YFSETQ. CDR3 length: 17 residues. The ends lost 3 bases at V and 4 bases at J; junction bases unmatched: 13. This clonotype was counted ten times or more. What it binds is unknown. This receptor was identified in a man aged 45-60 years who received an inactivated influenza vaccine. The rearrangement joins TRBV5-1 to TRBJ2-5, with 9 bases lining up with TRBD1. The material was non-naive T cells sorted from PBMCs, obtained 14 to 15 days before vaccination. The chain's CDR3 is CASSSSPTGQGRETQYF. CDR3 coding DNA: TGCGCCAGCAGCTCTTCCCCCACCGGACAGGGGAGAGAGACCCAGTACTTC.